This is a list of T cell receptor beta chains from one sample in a study of cytomegalovirus exposure and HLA in healthy donors. Profiling relied on immunoSEQ multiplex PCR, and the TCRdb table lists in-frame clones only, not all of them. This repertoire shows some 190,000 clones, roughly four fifths found once; its top ten account for 2.5% to 3.5%. The sample comprised PBMCs. The origin of the receptors is a woman aged 25 to 39 in good health and CMV-seropositive. Both conserved end residues are part of each CDR3. A D gene is named only where the DNA matches it firmly.

NA	TRBJ1-1	TRBV4-1	CASSQDTAMNTEAFF
NA	TRBJ2-7	TRBV7-9	CASSLVGQYEQYF
NA	TRBJ2-5	TRBV29-1	CSVERYQETQYF
NA	TRBJ2-7	TRBV14	CASSHRLHEQYF
TRBD1	TRBJ1-6	TRBV7-9	CASLPDRGNSPLHF
TRBD2	TRBJ2-1	TRBV9	CASRGGGPFNEQFF
NA	TRBJ2-7	TRBV4-1	CASSLTQGYEQCF
TRBD2	TRBJ2-7	TRBV7-2	CASSLRSGTSGPYEQYF
TRBD1	TRBJ2-7	TRBV16	CASSQIPGGDEQYF
TRBD1	TRBJ1-2	TRBV7-2	CASSSTGGRLYGYTF
TRBD1	TRBJ2-7	TRBV28	CASSLPGQDLEQYF
NA	TRBJ2-7	TRBV20-1	CSASNLEQYF
NA	TRBJ1-1	TRBV14	CASSQGGSATEAFF
NA	TRBJ1-3	TRBV4-1	CASSQGRVSGNTIYF
NA	TRBJ2-1	TRBV7-9	CASSLGESSYNEQFF
NA	TRBJ2-7	TRBV28	CASTSAQGGSYEQYF
TRBD2	TRBJ2-7	TRBV11-2	CASSLVGGRAVEQYF
NA	TRBJ2-1	TRBV7-9	CASSLAGGAGDEQFF
TRBD1	TRBJ1-1	TRBV6-1	CASSPSTGLNTEAFF
NA	TRBJ1-2	TRBV28	CASTKGGGVGGYTF
NA	TRBJ2-7	TRBV5-4	CASSLPGVSYEQYF
NA	TRBJ2-1	TRBV7-2	CASSLTAGNEQFF
TRBD1	TRBJ1-5	TRBV19	CASSIGQGFNQPQHF
NA	TRBJ1-5	TRBV7-6	CASSSQTGGEPQHF
NA	TRBJ2-1	TRBV28	CASGRAEQFF
NA	TRBJ2-3	TRBV5-1	CASRNRSSGVAYF
NA	TRBJ1-1	TRBV7-2	CASSSRTGEAFF
NA	TRBJ2-7	TRBV4-2	CASSQEKGGSYEQYF
TRBD1	TRBJ1-5	TRBV2	CASTDRDQPQHF
NA	TRBJ2-2	TRBV7-2	CASSLGLTFGELFF
TRBD1	TRBJ2-7	TRBV5-1	CASSWDRTYEQYF
TRBD2	TRBJ2-1	TRBV6-5	CASSIAGTRLGEQFF
TRBD1	TRBJ2-5	TRBV5-1	CANDRGKETQYF
NA	TRBJ2-6	TRBV6-1	CASMSYGSGANVLTF
TRBD2	TRBJ2-1	TRBV6-5	CASRRTSGTYNEQFF
TRBD1	TRBJ2-7	TRBV11-1	CASSLDPGQGNEQYF
TRBD2	TRBJ2-7	TRBV5-1	CASSLGSGTSGGTYEQYF
NA	NA	TRBV28	CASSLSTGDYEQYF
NA	TRBJ2-1	TRBV4-1	CASSQSGDEQFF
NA	TRBJ1-1	TRBV6-1	CATPRGRDHTEAFF
NA	TRBJ2-1	TRBV6-1	CASSESDGNNEQFF
NA	TRBJ2-3	TRBV27	CASSLRSDTQYF
TRBD1	TRBJ2-7	TRBV15	CATSREYPRTGGIHEQYF
TRBD1	TRBJ1-5	TRBV6-5	CASSPGTGKQPQHF
NA	TRBJ1-2	TRBV7-6	CASSPPTGFGYTF
TRBD2	TRBJ2-2	TRBV6-5	CATWGGVTGELFF
NA	TRBJ2-5	TRBV11-2	CASSPGTHQETQYF